The next 7 T cell receptor beta chains were all read from a single sample in a study of blood T cell repertoires in COVID-19. The assay was immunoSEQ multiplex PCR, and TCRdb's table has in-frame clones only and misses some. This sample yields about 24,000 clones, of which 92% are seen a single time; over 25% belongs to the top ten. Source material: peripheral blood. The receptors were sampled from an older man with active COVID-19.

V is TRBV7-8 and J is TRBJ1-4; D is possibly TRBD1 (5 bases). The CDR3 is 15 residues long. The germline V and J ends were trimmed by 5 bases and 4 bases, with 14 bases remaining between them. Per the germline V gene, CDR1 is SGHVS and CDR2 is FQNEAQ. The CDR3 protein is CASSKGLVNNEKLFF. CDR3 DNA sequence: TGTGCCAGCAGCAAGGGACTCGTGAATAATGAAAAACTGTTTTTT.

This chain links TRBV4-3 with TRBJ2-3, with TRBD2 as a possible D gene (7 bases). The V end was cut by 0 bases, the J end by 1 base, with 14 bases between. This CDR3 is built from 17 residues. Germline values: CDR1 LGHNA, CDR2 YSLEER. CDR3 sequence (DNA): TGCGCCAGCAGCCAAGATGGAACAGGGAGGGGCACAGATACGCAGTATTTT. This gives the protein CASSQDGTGRGTDTQYF.

The count of this clone is one. The chain has TRBV30 and TRBJ2-7; possible D gene TRBD2, 6 bases. This CDR3 contains 13 residues. CDR1 is GTSNPN, CDR2 SVGIG, per germline (reference sequence). V was shortened by 5 bases and J by 3 bases, with 14 bases between the two germline ends. This CDR3 is CAWGREPGYEQYF. CDR3 DNA sequence: TGTGCCTGGGGCCGGGAGCCAGGCTACGAGCAGTACTTC.

This rearrangement joins TRBV6-1 to TRBJ2-7; no definite D call. This CDR3 spans 14 amino acids. Trimming took 0 bases from V and 0 from J, leaving 6 bases between them. Germline lookup yields CDR1 MNHNS and CDR2 SASEGT. CDR3 sequence reads: CASSEAFNSYEQYF. The CDR3 region has the DNA TGTGCCAGCAGTGAAGCGTTCAACTCCTACGAGCAGTACTTC.

V and J are TRBV7-8 and TRBJ2-7; 7 nucleotides align to TRBD2. Per germline, CDR1 SGHVS and CDR2 FQNEAQ. After removal of 5 bases from V and 0 bases from J, the junction contained 13 bases not matched to a gene. The CDR3 has 17 residues. CDR3 sequence (DNA): TGTGCCAGCAGCCCTCGCCAGGGACTACTAGACTCCTACGAGCAGTACTTC. It translates to CASSPRQGLLDSYEQYF.

This clone appeared a few times. The genes are TRBV6-6 and TRBJ2-1; D remains unclear. V lost 0 bases and J 4 bases, leaving 7 bases between the germline ends. Germline V gene lookup returns CDR1 MNHNY and CDR2 SVGAGI (reference sequence). The CDR3 spans 14 residues. CDR3 region: CASSYSRVYNEQFF. CDR3 nucleotides: TGTGCCAGCAGTTACTCCCGAGTGTACAATGAGCAGTTCTTC.

This rearrangement joins TRBV6-5 to TRBJ2-2; 9 bases match TRBD1. The CDR3 runs to 15 residues. Germline loops: CDR1 MNHEY, CDR2 SVGAGI. V lost 7 bases and J lost 5; bases outside the gene matches: 8. The CDR3 protein is CASTADRGRTGELFF. The CDR3 DNA follows: TGTGCCAGCACCGCCGACAGGGGGAGGACCGGGGAGCTGTTTTTT.